The 3 T cell receptor beta chains below come from one sample, sequenced in a study of blood T cells in healthy people across ages. The second PCR ran about 6 to 11 cycles with a sample-barcoded 5' primer and J-beta primers. TCRdb redid the calling of the 5' RACE reads with MiXCR, one entry per CDR3 protein. The sample comprises 750,000 to 950,000 distinct CDR3 sequences, 25% to 35% of which are singletons, and 10% to 13% rests with the top ten. Another study also made use of these data, one on T cells of mothers and their children.

The sample taken for sequencing was blood. These receptors were obtained from a woman in her thirties or forties in good health.

About this clonotype itself: A read error may explain this, as a much larger clone is one base away. The chain combines TRBV3-1 with TRBJ2-7; D is uncertain. This CDR3 is built from 16 residues. V was cut by 0 bases and J by 0 bases, with 12 bases left in between. CDR1 and CDR2 (germline): LGHDT, YNNKEL (reference sequence). In nucleotides, the CDR3 is TGTGCCAGCAGCCAAGAGTGGTCCCAGAGCTCCTACGAGCAGTACTTC. This translates into CASSQEWSQSSYEQYF.

This clonotype has a count of ten or more. The V gene is TRBV27, the J gene TRBJ1-2, with D hard to call. The germline V and J ends were trimmed by 3 bases and 8 bases, with 13 bases remaining between them. The CDR3 length is 13 residues. CDR1 and CDR2 from the germline V gene are MNHEY and SMNVEV (reference sequence). For the CDR3, the DNA is TGTGCCAGCAGTTTCCTGTCTGGTGGGGGCTACACCTTC. It encodes CASSFLSGGGYTF.

This clonotype was seen ten or more times. This chain connects TRBV12-3 or TRBV12-4 to TRBJ2-4, with 7 bases identical to TRBD2. The CDR3 runs 15 residues. The junction had 8 bases not matched to a gene; V was cut back by 3 bases and J by 6 bases. The CDR3: CASSLDGGGRNIQYF. CDR3 sequence (DNA): TGTGCCAGCAGTTTGGACGGGGGAGGGAGAAACATTCAGTACTTC.